Below, 9 T cell receptor beta chains from the same sample are listed, as sequenced in a study of T-cell reconstitution after alpha-beta-depleted transplantation in children. Preparation of the TCRbeta library involved a method that used unique molecular identifiers. MiXCR was run by TCRdb on the PCR reads, yielding one entry per CDR3 protein. The top ten clones hold roughly 2.5% of a sample with 200,000 to 300,000 distinct CDR3 sequences, about a quarter of them seen once. The sample was PBMCs, taken before TCRalphabeta/CD19-depleted stem cell transplant. These TCRs come from a girl aged 2 to 9 with Fanconi anemia, due to receive a stem cell transplant.

The rearrangement links TRBV7-9 to TRBJ2-1; D remains unclear. Germline V gene sequence: CDR1 SEHNR, CDR2 FQNEAQ (reference sequence). This CDR3 has 13 residues. V was cut by 3 bases and J by 2 bases, with 5 bases left in between. CDR3 coding DNA: TGTGCCAGCAGCTTGACACCCTACAATGAGCAGTTCTTC. Translating it yields CASSLTPYNEQFF.

This sequence joins TRBV21-1 and TRBJ2-1; the table calls TRBD2, which could not be checked here. TRBV21-1 is described as a pseudogene. CDR3 length equals 17 residues. This chain's CDR3 is CASSKTGAGELYNEQFF. DNA for the CDR3: TGTGCCAGCAGCAAAACAGGAGCGGGGGAACTGTACAATGAGCAGTTCTTC.

This clonotype was seen a few times. The genes are TRBV28 and TRBJ2-3, with TRBD2 matching 8 bases. The CDR3 has 15 residues. After removal of 3 bases from V and 2 bases from J, the junction contained 4 bases not matched to a gene. CDR1 and CDR2 (germline): MDHEN, SYDVKM. The CDR3 loop reads CASSLGGRFTDTQYF. CDR3 bases: TGTGCCAGCAGTTTGGGCGGGAGGTTCACAGATACGCAGTATTTT.

The chain couples TRBV20-1 to TRBJ2-5; possibly TRBD2 for D (5 bases). Germline V gives CDR1 DFQATT, CDR2 SNEGSKA (reference sequence). The CDR3 runs to 14 residues. V was pared by 3 bases and J by 2 bases, with 13 bases between. In DNA, the CDR3 is TGCAGTGCTAGGACTACCCTTTTACAAGAGACCCAGTACTTC. Translating it yields CSARTTLLQETQYF.

This clonotype was seen just once. The chain couples TRBV11-2 to TRBJ1-4; D ambiguous. Germline lookup yields CDR1 SGHAT and CDR2 FQNNGV. The CDR3 has 14 amino acids. V was pared by 4 bases and J by 6 bases, with 12 bases between. The CDR3 DNA is TGTGCCAGCAGCTCGGGTCCCGGCTATGAAAAACTGTTTTTT. This translates into CASSSGPGYEKLFF.

At least ten counts were recorded for this clonotype. V gene TRBV10-3 combines with J gene TRBJ2-7; D is possibly TRBD2 (6 bases). The CDR3 runs to 17 residues. The V and J ends lost 3 bases and 1 base respectively, with 19 bases between them. CDR1 is ENHRY, CDR2 SYGVKD, per germline. The DNA of the CDR3 is TGTGCCATCAGTGATGGGGGAAGTCTGACTAGTTCCTACGAGCAGTACTTC. It is translated as CAISDGGSLTSSYEQYF.

The chain couples TRBV25-1 to TRBJ2-3; perhaps TRBD2 as D (7 bases). Trimming took 4 bases from V and 3 from J, leaving 20 bases between them. The CDR3 runs 17 residues. Germline CDR1 is MGHDK and CDR2 is SYGVNS. The CDR3 sequence: CASSGGEGESLTDTQYF. As DNA, the CDR3 is TGTGCCAGCAGTGGAGGGGAGGGGGAGAGTCTGACAGATACGCAGTATTTT.

The DNA for the CDR3 is TGCAGTGCTAATGGCGGATCCTCCTACAATGAGCAGTTCTTC. Protein sequence: CSANGGSSYNEQFF. V and J are TRBV20-1 and TRBJ2-1; D uncertain. This CDR3 has 14 residues. V was trimmed by 4 bases and J by 0 bases, leaving 10 bases between them. Germline values: CDR1 DFQATT, CDR2 SNEGSKA (reference sequence).

This clonotype was picked up many times. CDR3 sequence: CASSYPLPLPSGTVSTDTQYF. In DNA form, the CDR3 reads TGTGCCAGCAGTTACCCCCTGCCCCTTCCCTCCGGGACAGTAAGCACAGATACGCAGTATTTT. J is TRBJ2-3 and V is TRBV6-6; 7 nucleotides align to TRBD1. V shed 2 bases, J shed 0 bases, and the junction held 20 bases outside the gene matches. Germline V CDR1 and CDR2: MNHNY, SVGAGI (reference sequence). CDR3 length equals 21 residues.